The clone carrying this T cell receptor beta chain was seen once. Its cognate antigen is unknown. The data were taken from a study of vaccination effects on CD4 cells after COVID-19. Antigen-specific CD4+ T cells expanded by the ViraFEST assay with viral peptide pools were then sequenced. Following culture for roughly 10 days, CD4+ T cells were isolated. A positive SARS-CoV-2 PCR test fell between March and December 2020. Vaccination of participants consisted of two doses of either the BNT162b2 or mRNA-1273 vaccine. Assay used: immunoSEQ multiplex PCR; TCRdb lists only in-frame clones, some missing. The sample records about 14,000 clones, 60% to 85% being singletons. CDR1 is KGHSH and CDR2 is LQKENI in the germline V gene. This CDR3 contains 14 residues. Losses at the gene ends were 3 bases for V and 9 bases for J; bases not matched to a gene: 4.

This TCR came from a human donor who had a prior SARS-CoV-2 infection. The starting material was CD4+ T cells from PBMCs cultured with HCoV-NL63 spike peptides, obtained after COVID-19 vaccination. V is TRBV18 and J is TRBJ1-6; 8 positions match TRBD1. CDR3 loop: CASSPDRGGSPLHF. The CDR3 DNA reads as TGTGCCAGCTCACCCGACAGGGGTGGTTCACCCCTCCACTTT.